One T cell receptor beta chain is described in this entry. Which antigen it targets is not known. No much larger clonotype is one base removed from it; base qualities were not supplied. CD3+ T cells isolated by magnetic separation were stimulated with PMA and ionomycin for 1.5 hours and then labeled using IL-17A and IFNgamma cytokine secretion assays. Synovial fluid effusions were drawn from actively inflamed joints of patients with psoriatic arthritis. Memory CD8+ T cells in synovial fluid were sorted patient by patient into Tc17 (IL-17A+) cells, bulk memory cells and Tc1 (IL-17A-IFNgamma+) cells in order to compare their TCR repertoires. Psoriatic arthritis patients met the Classification of Psoriatic Arthritis Study Group (CASPAR) criteria. Cells secreting cytokines were also stained with a viability dye and with anti-CD3, CD8, CD14 and CD4 antibodies, then sorted on a BD FACSAria. Sorted CD8+ T cell subsets from the synovial fluid of a few patients with psoriatic arthritis were subjected to TCRbeta sequencing. Synovial fluid mononuclear cells were isolated using Lymphoprep and were cryopreserved in liquid nitrogen prior to use. About 52% fetal calf serum and around 9% dimethyl sulfoxide were contained in the cryopreservation medium.

After DNA extraction (Qiagen), TCRbeta V-D-J rearrangements were amplified in a bias-controlled manner and then sequenced at high throughput (immunoSEQ; Adaptive Biotech). For the original study's pipeline: The immunoSEQ Analyzer platform was used for sequence-level analysis of productive sequences. Clonality was calculated as 1 minus Pielou's evenness, with values from 0 (highly polyclonal) to 1 (monoclonal). How much repertoires overlapped between subsets was quantified with the Morisita index, which goes from 0 (no similarity) to 1 (complete similarity). In its TCRdb copy, this immuneACCESS table keeps in-frame sequences only and misses some clones. Where compared with another copy, unresolved V genes explain less than half of these, and the others have no known cause. The DNA was the basis for D and trimming; V, J and clone size are from that table. The sample data list roughly 2,000 clones, and around 74% of these were observed just once. Approximately 16% of the sample lies in the top ten.

The V and J ends are trimmed by 0 bases and 2 bases, leaving 3 bases between them. Including the terminal cysteine and phenylalanine, the CDR3 comprises 13 residues. Solely the CDR3 DNA is kept, with 39 bases framed from the first base. Based on the germline V gene, the CDR1 and CDR2 sequences are MNHEY and SVGAGI. The data stem from a study of IL-17A CD8 T cells in psoriatic arthritis synovium. Background on the whole study: The goal of the study was to characterize the phenotype, molecular profile and function of synovial IL-17A+CD8+ T cells in the pathogenesis of psoriatic arthritis.

Study-wide findings and limitations: Morisita overlap indices above 0.8 were seen in a couple of patients because many Tc17 clones were shared with the synovial Tc1 population. TCR sequencing covered only a few patients, which the authors acknowledged as a limited sample size. Although some individual clones took up over 4% of the repertoire, most synovial CD8+ subsets stayed polyclonal. Cells came from synovial fluid rather than synovial tissue, since no psoriatic arthritis synovial tissue samples were available.

Sequenced input: IFN-gamma+ CD8+ T cells from synovial fluid. In the paper's terms, the cell subset or site label means: IL-17A-IFNgamma+ memory CD8+ (Tc1) cells. The receptor comes from a human donor with psoriatic arthritis. The chain couples TRBV6-5 to TRBJ2-3, with the D gene not confidently named. The CDR3 region reads CASSYSVTDTQYF. The DNA sequence is as follows: TGTGCCAGCAGTTACTCGGTCACAGATACGCAGTATTTT.